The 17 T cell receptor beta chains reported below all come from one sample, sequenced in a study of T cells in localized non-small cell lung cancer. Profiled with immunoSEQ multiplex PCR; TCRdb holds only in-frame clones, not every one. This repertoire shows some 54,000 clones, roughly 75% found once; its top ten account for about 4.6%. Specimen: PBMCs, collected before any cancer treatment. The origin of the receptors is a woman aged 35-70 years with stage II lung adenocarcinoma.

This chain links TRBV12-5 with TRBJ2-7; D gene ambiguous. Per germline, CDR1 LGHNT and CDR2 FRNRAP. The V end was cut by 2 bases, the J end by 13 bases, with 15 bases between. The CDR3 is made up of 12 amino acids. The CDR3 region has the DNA TGTGCTAGTGGTTTGATTCCGTCACCCCACTACTTC. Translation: CASGLIPSPHYF. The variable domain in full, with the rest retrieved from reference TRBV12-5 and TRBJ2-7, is DARVTQTPRHKVTEMGQEVTMRCQPILGHNTVFWYRQTMMQGLELLAYFRNRAPLDDSGMPKDRFSAEMPDATLATLKIQPSEPRDSAVYFCASGLIPSPHYFGPGTRLTVT.

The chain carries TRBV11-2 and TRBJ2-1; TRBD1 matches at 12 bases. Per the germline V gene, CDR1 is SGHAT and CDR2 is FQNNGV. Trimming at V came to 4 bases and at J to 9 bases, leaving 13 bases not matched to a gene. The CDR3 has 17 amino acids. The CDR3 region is CASSSQLPGQGAAEQFF. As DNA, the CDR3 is TGTGCCAGCAGCTCACAGCTTCCGGGACAGGGGGCGGCTGAGCAGTTCTTC.

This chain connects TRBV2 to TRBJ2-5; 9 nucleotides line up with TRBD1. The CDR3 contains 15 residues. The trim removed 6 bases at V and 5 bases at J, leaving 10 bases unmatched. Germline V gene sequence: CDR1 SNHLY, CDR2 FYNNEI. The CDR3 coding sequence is TGTGCCAGCAGCCGACAGGGGGGTACATCGGAGACCCAGTACTTC. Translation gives CASSRQGGTSETQYF. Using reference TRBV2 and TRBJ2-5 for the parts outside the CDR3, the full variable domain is EPEVTQTPSHQVTQMGQEVILRCVPISNHLYFYWYRQILGQKVEFLVSFYNNEISEKSEIFDDQFSVERPDGSNFTLKIRSTKLEDSAMYFCASSRQGGTSETQYFGPGTRLLVL.

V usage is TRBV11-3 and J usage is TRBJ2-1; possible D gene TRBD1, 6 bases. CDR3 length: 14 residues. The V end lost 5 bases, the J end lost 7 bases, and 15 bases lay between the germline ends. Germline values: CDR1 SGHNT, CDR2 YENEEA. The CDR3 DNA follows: TGTGCCAGCAGCGCCGTGGGGGCGACTAATGAGCAGTTCTTC. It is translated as CASSAVGATNEQFF.

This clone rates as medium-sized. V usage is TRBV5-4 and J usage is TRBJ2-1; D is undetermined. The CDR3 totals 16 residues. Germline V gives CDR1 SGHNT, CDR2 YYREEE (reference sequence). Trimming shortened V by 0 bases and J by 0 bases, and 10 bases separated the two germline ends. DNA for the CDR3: TGTGCCAGCAGCTTGGAAGCTGCGCGCTCCTACAATGAGCAGTTCTTC. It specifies CASSLEAARSYNEQFF.

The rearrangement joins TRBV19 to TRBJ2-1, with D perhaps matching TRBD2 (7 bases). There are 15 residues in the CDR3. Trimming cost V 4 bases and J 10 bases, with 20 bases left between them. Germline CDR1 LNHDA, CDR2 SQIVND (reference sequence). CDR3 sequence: CASSTQVAGAGEQFF. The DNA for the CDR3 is TGTGCCAGTAGTACCCAGGTTGCGGGGGCCGGGGAGCAGTTCTTC.

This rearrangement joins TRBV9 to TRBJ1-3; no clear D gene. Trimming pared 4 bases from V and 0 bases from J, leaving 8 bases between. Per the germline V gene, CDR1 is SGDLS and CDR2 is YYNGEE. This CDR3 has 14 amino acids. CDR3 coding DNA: TGTGCCAGCAGCTTCGGATTCTCTGGAAACACCATATATTTT. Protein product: CASSFGFSGNTIYF.

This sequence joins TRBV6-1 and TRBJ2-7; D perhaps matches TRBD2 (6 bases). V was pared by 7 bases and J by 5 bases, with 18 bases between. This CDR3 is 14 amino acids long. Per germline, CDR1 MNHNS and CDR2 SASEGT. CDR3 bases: TGTGCCAGCACCTCCGGTGGAGGGTCCCACGAGCAGTACTTC. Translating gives CASTSGGGSHEQYF.

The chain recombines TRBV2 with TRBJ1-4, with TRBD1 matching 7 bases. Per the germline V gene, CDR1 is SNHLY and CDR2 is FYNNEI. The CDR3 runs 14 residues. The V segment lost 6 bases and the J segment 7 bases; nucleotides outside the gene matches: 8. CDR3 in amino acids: CASRGNYRGEKLFF. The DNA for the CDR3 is TGTGCCAGCAGGGGGAACTACAGGGGTGAAAAACTGTTTTTT.

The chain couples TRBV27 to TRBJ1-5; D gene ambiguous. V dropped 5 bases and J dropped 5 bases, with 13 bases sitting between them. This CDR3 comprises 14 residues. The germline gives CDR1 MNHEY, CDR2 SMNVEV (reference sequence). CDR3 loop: CASSRNERHQPQHF. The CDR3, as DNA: TGTGCCAGCAGTCGCAACGAGCGACATCAGCCCCAGCATTTT.

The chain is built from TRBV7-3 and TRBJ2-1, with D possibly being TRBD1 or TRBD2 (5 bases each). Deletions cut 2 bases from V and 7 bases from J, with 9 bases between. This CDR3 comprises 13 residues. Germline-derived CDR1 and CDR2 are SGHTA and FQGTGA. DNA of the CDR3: TGTGCCAGCAGCTTAGAGGGGTGGAATGAGCAGTTCTTC. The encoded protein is CASSLEGWNEQFF.

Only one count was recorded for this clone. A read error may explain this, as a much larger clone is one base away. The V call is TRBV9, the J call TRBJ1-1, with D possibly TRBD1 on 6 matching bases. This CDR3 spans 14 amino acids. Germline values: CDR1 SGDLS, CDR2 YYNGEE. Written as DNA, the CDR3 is TGTGCCAGCAGCGTAGACGGCGGGGGCACTAAAGCTTTCTTT. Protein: CASSVDGGGTKAFF. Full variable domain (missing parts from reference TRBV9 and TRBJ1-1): DSGVTQTPKHLITATGQRVTLRCSPRSGDLSVYWYQQSLDQGLQFLIQYYNGEERAKGNILERFSAQQFPDLHSELNLSSLELGDSALYFCASSVDGGGTKAFFGQGTRLTVV.

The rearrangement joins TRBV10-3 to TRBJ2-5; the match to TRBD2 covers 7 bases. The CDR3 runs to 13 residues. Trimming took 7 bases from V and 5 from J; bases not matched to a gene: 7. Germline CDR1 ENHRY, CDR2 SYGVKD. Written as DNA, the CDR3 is TGTGCCATCACTAGGGAGGGGTTGGAGACCCAGTACTTC. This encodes CAITREGLETQYF.

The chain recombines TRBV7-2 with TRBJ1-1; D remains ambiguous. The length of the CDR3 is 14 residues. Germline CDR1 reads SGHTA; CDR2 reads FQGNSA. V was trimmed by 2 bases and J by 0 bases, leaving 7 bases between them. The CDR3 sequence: CASSLQALNTEAFF. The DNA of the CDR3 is TGTGCCAGCAGCTTACAGGCTTTGAACACTGAAGCTTTCTTT.

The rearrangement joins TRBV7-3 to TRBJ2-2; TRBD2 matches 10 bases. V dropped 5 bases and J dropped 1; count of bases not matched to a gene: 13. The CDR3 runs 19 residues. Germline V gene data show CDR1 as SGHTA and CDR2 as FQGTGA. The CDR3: CASSGRPTSGARNTGELFF. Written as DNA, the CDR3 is TGTGCCAGCAGCGGCCGCCCCACTAGCGGGGCCAGGAACACCGGGGAGCTGTTTTTT.

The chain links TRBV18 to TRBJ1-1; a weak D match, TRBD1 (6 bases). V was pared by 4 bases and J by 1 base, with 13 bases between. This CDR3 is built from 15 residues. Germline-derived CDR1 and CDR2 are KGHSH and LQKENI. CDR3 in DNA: TGTGCCAGCTCACTCGGACAGCAAGCGAACACTGAAGCTTTCTTT. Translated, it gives CASSLGQQANTEAFF.

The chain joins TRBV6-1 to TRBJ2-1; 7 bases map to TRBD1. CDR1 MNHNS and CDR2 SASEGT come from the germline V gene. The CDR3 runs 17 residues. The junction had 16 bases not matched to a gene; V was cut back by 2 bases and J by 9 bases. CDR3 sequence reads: CASSEYPTGFGAGEQFF. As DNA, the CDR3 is TGTGCCAGCAGTGAATACCCGACAGGGTTCGGGGCTGGTGAGCAGTTCTTC.